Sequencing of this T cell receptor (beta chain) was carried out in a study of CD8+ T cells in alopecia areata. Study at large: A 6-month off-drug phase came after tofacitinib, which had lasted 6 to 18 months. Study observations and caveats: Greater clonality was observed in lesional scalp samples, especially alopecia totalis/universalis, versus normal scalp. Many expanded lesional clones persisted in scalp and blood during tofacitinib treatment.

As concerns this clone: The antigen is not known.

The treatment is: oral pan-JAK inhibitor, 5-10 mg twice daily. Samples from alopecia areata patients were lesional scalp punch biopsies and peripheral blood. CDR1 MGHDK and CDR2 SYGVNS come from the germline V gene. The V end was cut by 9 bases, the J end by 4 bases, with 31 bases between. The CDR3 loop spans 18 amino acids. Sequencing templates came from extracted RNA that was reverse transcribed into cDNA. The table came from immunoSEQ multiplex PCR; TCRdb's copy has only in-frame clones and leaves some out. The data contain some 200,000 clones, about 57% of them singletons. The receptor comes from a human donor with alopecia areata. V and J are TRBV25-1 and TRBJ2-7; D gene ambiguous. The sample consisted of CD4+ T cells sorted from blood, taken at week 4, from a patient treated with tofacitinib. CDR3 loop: CARILPPRRATLGYEQYF. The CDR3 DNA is TGTGCCAGGATACTCCCACCAAGAAGAGCTACCTTGGGTTACGAGCAGTACTTC.